One and the same sample provided the 30 T cell receptor beta chains below, sequenced in a study of blood T cell repertoires in COVID-19. Data came from immunoSEQ multiplex PCR; TCRdb stores just in-frame clones and leaves some out. The data show 43,000 or so clones, about four fifths seen once. Input material: peripheral blood. Receptors originate from a man aged 55 to 70 with active COVID-19.

This clone was counted only a few times. The chain combines TRBV7-9 with TRBJ2-1; TRBD2 agrees at 10 bases. The trim removed 5 bases at V and 0 bases at J, leaving 1 base unmatched. Germline V CDR1 and CDR2: SEHNR, FQNEAQ (reference sequence). This CDR3 has 15 residues. The CDR3 sequence is CASSASGSSYNEQFF. The CDR3 region has the DNA TGTGCCAGCAGCGCTAGCGGGAGCTCCTACAATGAGCAGTTCTTC.

The CDR3 bases are TGTGCCAGCACCCGCAGGGGCTACCTTAATGAGCAGTACTTC. Protein: CASTRRGYLNEQYF. The chain couples TRBV28 to TRBJ2-7, with a tentative D call TRBD1 (6 bases). V was shortened by 7 bases and J by 7 bases, with 20 bases between the two germline ends. Germline CDR1 is MDHEN and CDR2 is SYDVKM. The CDR3 is 14 amino acids.

The rearrangement links TRBV18 to TRBJ2-7, with D possibly being TRBD2 (6 bases). Trimming cost V 3 bases and J 6 bases, with 12 bases left between them. The germline V gene encodes CDR1 KGHSH and CDR2 LQKENI. This CDR3 has 13 amino acids. CDR3 sequence: CASSPGTLGEQYF. As DNA, the CDR3 is TGTGCCAGCTCACCGGGGACTCTTGGCGAGCAGTACTTC.

This clone was found a few times. V is TRBV5-5 and J is TRBJ2-1; 8 bases are a match to TRBD1. V dropped 3 bases and J dropped 8; count of bases not matched to a gene: 7. The CDR3 is made up of 14 amino acids. Germline lookup yields CDR1 SGHKS and CDR2 YYEKEE (reference sequence). The CDR3 region has the DNA TGTGCCAGCAGCTCTCGGACAGGGTTAGATGAGCAGTTCTTC. This translates into CASSSRTGLDEQFF.

This chain connects TRBV19 to TRBJ2-7, with TRBD2 matching 11 bases. The CDR3 has 14 amino acids. Germline CDR1 is LNHDA and CDR2 is SQIVND (reference sequence). The trim removed 4 bases at V and 6 bases at J, leaving 5 bases unmatched. CDR3 DNA: TGTGCCAGTAGTAGACCCGGGACTAGCGGCGAGCAGTACTTC. Translation gives CASSRPGTSGEQYF.

This chain uses TRBV7-9 with TRBJ2-5, with D perhaps TRBD1 (5 bases). The CDR3 is 14 residues long. The ends were cut back, 1 base at V and 0 bases at J, with 6 bases in the middle. Germline-derived CDR1 and CDR2 are SEHNR and FQNEAQ (reference sequence). The CDR3 DNA reads TGTGCCAGCAGCTTAGACAGGTACCAAGAGACCCAGTACTTC. It specifies CASSLDRYQETQYF.

The chain recombines TRBV27 with TRBJ2-7; 13 bases align to TRBD2. From germline, CDR1 is MNHEY and CDR2 SMNVEV (reference sequence). The CDR3 sequence is 17 residues long. The V gene end was trimmed by 3 bases and the J gene end by 7 bases; junction bases not matched to a gene: 12. CDR3 DNA sequence: TGTGCCAGCAGTTTGCCCACACTAGCGGGGGGGCCGAGGGAGCAGTACTTC. Translation gives CASSLPTLAGGPREQYF.

The chain employs TRBV6-5 and TRBJ2-5, with a tentative D call TRBD2 (6 bases). Trimming left V 6 bases short and J 3 bases short, with 17 bases between. Germline V gene data show CDR1 as MNHEY and CDR2 as SVGAGI. The CDR3 length is 15 residues. DNA for the CDR3: TGTGCCAGCAGCTCTACGAGGTGGGGGGAAGAGACCCAGTACTTC. Its translation is CASSSTRWGEETQYF.

V and J are TRBV10-3 and TRBJ1-1, with D tentatively TRBD1 (5 bases). This CDR3 is built from 14 residues. Germline loops: CDR1 ENHRY, CDR2 SYGVKD. V lost 6 bases, J lost 5 bases, and 16 bases lay in between. This CDR3 is CAISPTSRETEAFF. In DNA form, the CDR3 reads TGTGCCATCAGCCCGACCTCCAGGGAAACTGAAGCTTTCTTT.

This chain joins TRBV3-1 (or the pseudogene TRBV3-2) and TRBJ1-1; the D gene is possibly TRBD1 (5 bases). The length of the CDR3 is 15 residues. Germline CDR1 reads LGHDT; CDR2 reads YNNKEL (reference sequence). The V gene lost 3 bases and the J gene lost 4 bases, with 15 bases spanning the gap. The CDR3 DNA reads as TGTGCCAGCAGCCAGGGCGGGGGTTCACCCACTGAAGCTTTCTTT. Translating gives CASSQGGGSPTEAFF.

CDR3 protein: CASSLHGTGGAETQYF. In DNA, the CDR3 is TGTGCCAGCAGTTTACACGGGACAGGGGGCGCGGAGACCCAGTACTTC. V and J are TRBV27 and TRBJ2-5, with 12 bases fitting TRBD1. This CDR3 is 16 amino acids long. The germline gives CDR1 MNHEY, CDR2 SMNVEV (reference sequence). Trimming removed 2 bases from V and 5 bases from J; junction bases left unmatched: 6.

The chain carries TRBV6-4 and TRBJ2-2; D might be TRBD1 (6 bases). The CDR3 is 14 amino acids. With 4 bases removed from V and 1 base from J, the gap between germline ends came to 7 bases. Per germline, CDR1 MRHNA and CDR2 SNTAGT. The CDR3: CASSVQGNTGELFF. The CDR3 DNA reads TGTGCCAGCAGTGTACAGGGGAACACCGGGGAGCTGTTTTTT.

V is TRBV4-1 and J is TRBJ2-5; perhaps TRBD2 as D (7 bases). Germline CDR1 and CDR2: MGHRA and YSYEKL. Trimming cost V 0 bases and J 5 bases, with 16 bases left between them. The length of the CDR3 is 16 residues. CDR3 residues: CASSQDLRGGAETQYF. CDR3 nucleotides: TGCGCCAGCAGCCAAGATCTGAGAGGGGGGGCGGAGACCCAGTACTTC.

J is TRBJ1-6 and V is TRBV5-1; 9 bases align to TRBD1. The CDR3 sequence is 14 residues long. After removal of 4 bases from V and 9 bases from J, the junction contained 5 bases not matched to a gene. Germline CDR1 SGHRS, CDR2 YFSETQ. CDR3 region: CASSMGQGGSPLHF. CDR3 coding DNA: TGCGCCAGCAGCATGGGACAGGGAGGTTCACCCCTCCACTTT.

The chain combines TRBV4-3 with TRBJ1-1; 8 bases fit TRBD1. From germline, CDR1 is LGHNA and CDR2 YSLEER. V dropped 4 bases and J dropped 1; count of bases not matched to a gene: 2. This CDR3 has 14 residues. CDR3 loop: CASSRGQGNTEAFF. The DNA for the CDR3 is TGCGCCAGCAGCCGAGGACAGGGGAACACTGAAGCTTTCTTT.

V and J are TRBV28 and TRBJ2-7; 14 bases are a match to TRBD2. Per the germline V gene, CDR1 is MDHEN and CDR2 is SYDVKM. With V trimmed by 5 bases and J by 7 bases, 4 bases remained unmatched. There are 14 residues in the CDR3. This CDR3 reads CASSGGLAGVEQYF. Here the CDR3 DNA reads TGTGCCAGCAGTGGGGGACTAGCGGGGGTTGAGCAGTACTTC.

V is TRBV6-4 and J is TRBJ2-1; D unresolved. In germline, CDR1 is MRHNA, CDR2 SNTAGT. The CDR3 has 13 amino acids. Trimming cost V 2 bases and J 3 bases, with 5 bases left between them. For the CDR3, the DNA is TGTGCCAGCAGTGACGGCAGCTACAATGAGCAGTTCTTC. This sequence encodes CASSDGSYNEQFF.

This sequence joins TRBV6-2 or TRBV6-3 and TRBJ1-5; D possibly corresponds to TRBD1 (5 bases). CDR1 is MNHEY, CDR2 SVGEGT, per germline. This CDR3 comprises 14 residues. The germline V and J ends were trimmed by 6 bases and 1 base, with 10 bases remaining between them. The CDR3 loop is CASSPGGSNQPQHF. CDR3 DNA sequence: TGTGCCAGCAGCCCGGGGGGAAGCAATCAGCCCCAGCATTTT.

J is TRBJ1-1 and V is TRBV5-5; D unresolved. Germline loops: CDR1 SGHKS, CDR2 YYEKEE (reference sequence). V was shortened by 2 bases and J by 1 base, with 3 bases between the two germline ends. The CDR3 loop spans 12 amino acids. DNA of the CDR3: TGTGCCAGCAGCTTCTGGAACACTGAAGCTTTCTTT. As protein: CASSFWNTEAFF.

This clone appeared a few times. This chain joins TRBV6-4 and TRBJ2-7; 8 nucleotides align to TRBD2. This CDR3 is 19 amino acids long. The J segment lost 4 bases and the V segment lost 1 base, leaving 18 bases of the junction unmatched. CDR1 is MRHNA and CDR2 is SNTAGT in the germline V gene. CDR3 nucleotide sequence: TGTGCCAGCAGTGACTGCGGGGGGAACCCAGGGTGTGTAATATACGAGCAGTACTTC. Translating it yields CASSDCGGNPGCVIYEQYF.

This clone was seen a handful of times. Here the CDR3 DNA reads TGTGCCAGCAGTGAGGACAGGTCCATTTTCTCCTACGAGCAGTACTTC. This encodes CASSEDRSIFSYEQYF. The V call is TRBV28, the J call TRBJ2-7; TRBD1 agrees at 7 bases. Germline loops: CDR1 MDHEN, CDR2 SYDVKM. The CDR3 is 16 residues long. The J segment lost 0 bases and the V segment lost 5 bases, leaving 10 bases of the junction unmatched. The variable domain in full, completed from reference TRBV28 and TRBJ2-7, reads DVKVTQSSRYLVKRTGEKVFLECVQDMDHENMFWYRQDPGLGLRLIYFSYDVKMKEKGDIPEGYSVSREKKERFSLILESASTNQTSMYLCASSEDRSIFSYEQYFGPGTRLTVT.

Notes on this clone: Germline and junction disagree at one end, which may indicate a read error. This chain links TRBV7-2 with TRBJ2-7; 12 nucleotides align to TRBD1. CDR3 length: 13 residues. CDR1 and CDR2 (germline): SGHTA, FQGNSA. The CDR3 protein is CASSQRDRGRCAF. The CDR3, as DNA: TGTGCCAGCAGCCAACGGGACAGGGGGCGTTGTGCGTTC.

In this sample, this clone turned up once. The CDR3 loop reads CASSLAPSSGNTIYF. The CDR3 DNA sequence: TGTGCCAGCAGCTTGGCCCCGTCCTCTGGAAACACCATATATTTT. J is TRBJ1-3 and V is TRBV5-5; the D is unclear. The CDR3 is 15 amino acids. V shed 0 bases and J shed 0 bases, with 7 bases lying between them. From germline, CDR1 is SGHKS and CDR2 YYEKEE (reference sequence).

V and J are TRBV7-9 and TRBJ1-1; D is unclear. Trimming pared 5 bases from V and 0 bases from J, leaving 10 bases between. The CDR3 has 14 amino acids. Germline lookup yields CDR1 SEHNR and CDR2 FQNEAQ (reference sequence). The CDR3 spells CASSPPTVNTEAFF. The DNA of the CDR3 is TGTGCCAGCAGCCCCCCAACAGTGAACACTGAAGCTTTCTTT.

This chain joins TRBV28 and TRBJ1-1, with 10 bases that match TRBD1. The germline gives CDR1 MDHEN, CDR2 SYDVKM. The CDR3 runs 14 residues. Trimming at V came to 7 bases and at J to 6 bases, leaving 8 bases not matched to a gene. The CDR3 reads CASTFRDRGPEAFF. The DNA of the CDR3 is TGTGCCAGCACCTTTCGGGACAGGGGTCCTGAAGCTTTCTTT.

This chain joins TRBV4-1 and TRBJ2-5; D unresolved. The CDR3 is 13 amino acids. Germline lookup yields CDR1 MGHRA and CDR2 YSYEKL. V dropped 1 base and J dropped 5 bases, with 8 bases sitting between them. CDR3 sequence (DNA): TGCGCCAGCAGCCAAGCCCGACACGAGACCCAGTACTTC. Residues: CASSQARHETQYF.

The chain carries TRBV6-5 and TRBJ1-2; 7 bases are a match to TRBD1. CDR3 length: 15 amino acids. The germline gives CDR1 MNHEY, CDR2 SVGAGI. The J segment lost 1 base and the V segment lost 5 bases, leaving 7 bases of the junction unmatched. CDR3 coding DNA: TGTGCCAGCAGTCCTCTGGCAGGGGGTAACTATGGCTACACCTTC. As protein: CASSPLAGGNYGYTF.

The chain recombines TRBV6-6 with TRBJ2-3; 7 bases match TRBD1. Trimming removed 2 bases from V and 2 bases from J; junction bases left unmatched: 7. CDR3 length equals 16 residues. The germline V gene has CDR1 MNHNY and CDR2 SVGAGI (reference sequence). The CDR3 nucleotides read TGTGCCAGCAGTTACACGCAACAGGGGTTCACAGATACGCAGTATTTT. It yields the protein CASSYTQQGFTDTQYF.

V and J are TRBV24-1 and TRBJ2-1; 8 nucleotides line up with TRBD1. The germline V gene encodes CDR1 KGHDR and CDR2 SFDVKD. V was pared by 3 bases and J by 8 bases, with 8 bases of the junction left unmatched. This CDR3 is built from 15 residues. CDR3 protein: CATSDTGTGSYEQFF. For the CDR3, the DNA is TGTGCCACCAGTGATACCGGGACAGGCTCTTATGAGCAGTTCTTC.

This clone was detected once. V gene TRBV5-8 combines with J gene TRBJ1-5, with 7 bases that match TRBD1. Looked up from germline, CDR1 is SGHTS and CDR2 is YDEGEE. V dropped 2 bases and J dropped 0; count of bases not matched to a gene: 5. The CDR3 is 16 amino acids. The CDR3 coding sequence is TGTGCCAGCAGCTTCGGGACAGTTTATAGCAATCAGCCCCAGCATTTT. Protein product: CASSFGTVYSNQPQHF.